The 21 T cell receptor beta chains below all came from one sample that was sequenced in a study of T-cell memory formation after mild COVID-19. MiXCR, applied by TCRdb to the 5' RACE reads, yields one record per CDR3 protein. The sample records about 390,000 distinct CDR3 sequences, 16% being singletons. The sample was PBMCs or a T cell subset sorted from them (not recorded which). Receptor source: a man aged 18 to 29 who had mild COVID-19 (a few samples of this study predate the infection). Cell type and time point are not known.

This clonotype was detected a few times. The chain uses TRBV9 and TRBJ2-3; D may be TRBD1 (7 bases). The CDR3 is 16 amino acids. Deletions cut 0 bases from V and 6 bases from J, with 17 bases between. Germline lookup yields CDR1 SGDLS and CDR2 YYNGEE. CDR3 sequence reads: CASSVGRGAKVDTQYF. The CDR3 bases are TGTGCCAGCAGCGTAGGCAGGGGGGCGAAGGTGGATACGCAGTATTTT.

As for this clonotype: One junction end does not reproduce the germline sequence, and a read error may be involved. V is TRBV7-2 and J is TRBJ1-5; D is unclear. CDR3 size: 18 residues. The germline V gene has CDR1 SGHTA and CDR2 FQGNSA. The CDR3 coding sequence is TGTGCCTGCAGCACCAGCGTCTCATTTGTTTATAGCAATCAGCCCCAGCATTTT. Translating it yields CACSTSVSFVYSNQPQHF.

The genes are TRBV6-7 and TRBJ2-7; D may correspond to TRBD1 or TRBD2 (5 bases each). TRBV6-7 counts as an open reading frame of uncertain function. This CDR3 has 15 residues. The ends were cut back, 5 bases at V and 5 bases at J, with 19 bases in the middle. CDR3 nucleotide sequence: TGTGCCAGCAGTCCCTTGGGGGTGCGGCGGGACGAGCAGTACGTC. Its translation: CASSPLGVRRDEQYV.

CDR3 bases: TGCGCCAGCAGCCAAGAGGCCCGAGGACAGGGGACCGGGGAGCTGTTTTTT. As protein: CASSQEARGQGTGELFF. V gene TRBV4-3 combines with J gene TRBJ2-2, with TRBD1 matching over 9 bases. The CDR3 loop spans 17 amino acids. CDR1 LGHNA and CDR2 YSLEER come from the germline V gene. V lost 0 bases to trimming and J lost 5 bases; unmatched junction nucleotides: 7.

CDR3 DNA sequence: TGCGCCAGCAGCCAGGACAGGGGTTATAGCAATCAGCCCCAGCATTTT. Its protein product is CASSQDRGYSNQPQHF. J is TRBJ1-5 and V is TRBV4-3; 9 bases align to TRBD1. The CDR3 loop spans 16 amino acids. Germline V gene data show CDR1 as LGHNA and CDR2 as YSLEER. J lost 0 bases, V lost 3 bases, and 3 bases had no gene match.

J is TRBJ2-6 and V is TRBV9, with 7 bases aligning to TRBD2. The V segment lost 8 bases and the J segment 1 base; nucleotides outside the gene matches: 6. This CDR3 comprises 15 residues. The germline gives CDR1 SGDLS, CDR2 YYNGEE. The CDR3 loop is CARREGESGANVLTF. The CDR3 nucleotides are TGTGCCAGAAGGGAGGGAGAGTCTGGGGCCAACGTCCTGACTTTC. The full variable domain, completed using reference TRBV9 and TRBJ2-6, is DSGVTQTPKHLITATGQRVTLRCSPRSGDLSVYWYQQSLDQGLQFLIQYYNGEERAKGNILERFSAQQFPDLHSELNLSSLELGDSALYFCARREGESGANVLTFGAGSRLTVL.

This clonotype was seen at least ten times. This rearrangement joins TRBV20-1 to TRBJ2-1; D tentatively fits TRBD1 or TRBD2 (6 bases each). Germline CDR1 DFQATT, CDR2 SNEGSKA (reference sequence). Trimming left V 5 bases short and J 12 bases short, with 14 bases between. This CDR3 is 11 amino acids long. CDR3 DNA: TGCAGTGCTGGGGGGCCCGCGAGGCAGTTCTTC. This gives the protein CSAGGPARQFF.

There are a few counts of this clonotype. The CDR3 loop reads CASSLKGQSGNTIYF. The CDR3 DNA reads as TGTGCCAGCAGCCTAAAGGGACAGTCTGGAAACACCATATATTTT. The rearrangement joins TRBV7-9 to TRBJ1-3, with 7 bases lining up with TRBD1. The CDR3 is made up of 15 amino acids. Germline loops: CDR1 SEHNR, CDR2 FQNEAQ (reference sequence). V lost 5 bases, J lost 1 base, and 5 bases stayed unmatched.

This clonotype was seen a few times. V and J are TRBV23-1 and TRBJ1-1, with 7 bases matching TRBD1. TRBV23-1 is an open reading frame, and its role is uncertain. The CDR3 contains 15 residues. Trimming removed 4 bases from V and 0 bases from J; junction bases left unmatched: 5. The CDR3 sequence is CASSLPGGMNTEAFF. In DNA, the CDR3 is TGCGCCAGCAGTCTTCCAGGGGGGATGAACACTGAAGCTTTCTTT.

This chain connects TRBV10-3 to TRBJ2-7; 7 bases agree with TRBD1. This CDR3 contains 17 residues. Per the germline V gene, CDR1 is ENHRY and CDR2 is SYGVKD. V lost 0 bases to trimming and J lost 6 bases; unmatched junction nucleotides: 14. DNA of the CDR3: TGTGCCATCAGTGAGTCGACGCGGGTAGGGGGCTGGCGCGAGCAGTACGTC. Amino acid sequence: CAISESTRVGGWREQYV.

The J gene is TRBJ2-3, the V gene TRBV6-5, with 8 nucleotides matching TRBD2. The CDR3 is 15 residues long. Losses at the gene ends were 5 bases for V and 5 bases for J; bases not matched to a gene: 9. CDR1 MNHEY and CDR2 SVGAGI come from the germline V gene. CDR3 in amino acids: CASSTAGGEGDTQYF. CDR3 DNA sequence: TGTGCCAGCAGTACTGCGGGGGGTGAGGGAGATACGCAGTATTTT.

The J gene is TRBJ2-3, the V gene TRBV4-2; D call uncertain. This CDR3 is 16 amino acids long. V lost 4 bases to trimming and J lost 0 bases, with 14 bases between them. Germline lookup yields CDR1 LGHNA and CDR2 YNFKEQ. The CDR3 here is CASSLLPGGSTDTQYF. As DNA, the CDR3 is TGTGCCAGCAGCCTCCTCCCTGGCGGAAGCACAGATACGCAGTATTTT.

This clonotype was counted a few times. V usage is TRBV4-1 and J usage is TRBJ1-5; D remains ambiguous. CDR1 is MGHRA, CDR2 YSYEKL, per germline. CDR3 length: 15 residues. V was trimmed by 1 base and J by 0 bases, leaving 7 bases between them. CDR3 sequence: CASSQVGNSNQPQHF. In DNA form, the CDR3 reads TGCGCCAGCAGCCAAGTCGGGAATAGCAATCAGCCCCAGCATTTT.

There are a few counts of this clonotype. The chain is built from TRBV7-2 and TRBJ1-6; D gene ambiguous. From germline, CDR1 is SGHTA and CDR2 FQGNSA. V lost 3 bases and J lost 7, with 10 bases in between. The CDR3 is 14 amino acids. CDR3 in amino acids: CASSFVRMNSPLHF. The CDR3 DNA sequence: TGTGCCAGCAGCTTTGTAAGGATGAATTCACCCCTCCACTTT. The whole variable domain, filled in from reference TRBV7-2 and TRBJ1-6, reads GAGVSQSPSNKVTEKGKDVELRCDPISGHTALYWYRQSLGQGLEFLIYFQGNSAPDKSGLPSDRFSAERTGGSVSTLTIQRTQQEDSAVYLCASSFVRMNSPLHFGNGTRLTVT.

In its sample, this clonotype was seen a few times. The chain is built from TRBV11-2 and TRBJ2-7, with D maybe TRBD1 (5 bases). This CDR3 comprises 15 residues. From germline, CDR1 is SGHAT and CDR2 FQNNGV. V lost 2 bases and J 4 bases, leaving 15 bases between the germline ends. This CDR3 reads CASSLIVSRGYEQYF. DNA of the CDR3: TGTGCCAGCAGCTTAATTGTCTCTAGGGGATACGAGCAGTACTTC. The full variable domain, completed using reference TRBV11-2 and TRBJ2-7, is EAGVAQSPRYKIIEKRQSVAFWCNPISGHATLYWYQQILGQGPKLLIQFQNNGVVDDSQLPKDRFSAERLKGVDSTLKIQPAKLEDSAVYLCASSLIVSRGYEQYFGPGTRLTVT.

This clonotype was counted a few times. The chain combines TRBV28 with TRBJ1-2; TRBD1 aligns across 11 bases. The germline CDR1 and CDR2 sequences are MDHEN and SYDVKM. The CDR3 extends over 16 amino acids. J lost 7 bases, V lost 6 bases, and 13 bases had no gene match. The CDR3, as DNA: TGTGCCAGCAGATCGCACCGGGACAGGGGGACACTTGGCTACACCTTC. This encodes CASRSHRDRGTLGYTF.

The chain carries TRBV7-2 and TRBJ1-3; 8 nucleotides match TRBD1. The V and J ends lost 0 bases and 4 bases, in that order; junction bases with no gene match: 2. This CDR3 is 15 amino acids long. Germline CDR1 SGHTA, CDR2 FQGNSA. The CDR3, as DNA: TGTGCCAGCAGCTTAGCCAGGGGGCTAGGAAACACCATATATTTT. It yields the protein CASSLARGLGNTIYF. Filled out from reference TRBV7-2 and TRBJ1-3, the complete variable domain reads GAGVSQSPSNKVTEKGKDVELRCDPISGHTALYWYRQSLGQGLEFLIYFQGNSAPDKSGLPSDRFSAERTGGSVSTLTIQRTQQEDSAVYLCASSLARGLGNTIYFGEGSWLTVV.

The chain's CDR3 is CASSVAGGNTEAFF. For the CDR3, the DNA is TGTGCCAGCAGCGTAGCGGGCGGGAACACTGAAGCTTTCTTT. This chain connects TRBV9 to TRBJ1-1; no reliable D call. V lost 0 bases and J lost 1, with 7 bases in between. Germline V CDR1 and CDR2: SGDLS, YYNGEE. This CDR3 is 14 amino acids long.

This clonotype was recorded many times. This sequence joins TRBV7-2 and TRBJ1-1, with unresolved D. The germline gives CDR1 SGHTA, CDR2 FQGNSA. V was cut by 2 bases and J by 4 bases, with 5 bases left in between. This CDR3 has 12 residues. The CDR3, as DNA: TGTGCCAGCAGCTTAAAGGGCACTGAAGCTTTCTTT. It yields the protein CASSLKGTEAFF.

The chain combines TRBV7-3 with TRBJ2-3, with D perhaps matching TRBD1 or TRBD2 (6 bases each). Deletions cut 1 base from V and 2 bases from J, with 10 bases between. CDR1 is SGHTA and CDR2 is FQGTGA in the germline V gene. CDR3 length: 15 amino acids. The CDR3 region has the DNA TGTGCCAGCAGCTTAAAAGGGGGGTCCACAGATACGCAGTATTTT. It specifies CASSLKGGSTDTQYF.

The CDR3 protein is CASSPSGGPHEQFF. DNA of the CDR3: TGTGCCAGCAGTCCAAGCGGGGGGCCCCATGAGCAGTTCTTC. V gene TRBV9 combines with J gene TRBJ2-1; 9 nucleotides line up with TRBD2. The CDR3 sequence is 14 residues long. Germline CDR1 and CDR2: SGDLS and YYNGEE. V lost 5 bases and J lost 8; bases outside the gene matches: 8. Full variable domain (remainder filled in from reference TRBV9 and TRBJ2-1): DSGVTQTPKHLITATGQRVTLRCSPRSGDLSVYWYQQSLDQGLQFLIQYYNGEERAKGNILERFSAQQFPDLHSELNLSSLELGDSALYFCASSPSGGPHEQFFGPGTRLTVL.